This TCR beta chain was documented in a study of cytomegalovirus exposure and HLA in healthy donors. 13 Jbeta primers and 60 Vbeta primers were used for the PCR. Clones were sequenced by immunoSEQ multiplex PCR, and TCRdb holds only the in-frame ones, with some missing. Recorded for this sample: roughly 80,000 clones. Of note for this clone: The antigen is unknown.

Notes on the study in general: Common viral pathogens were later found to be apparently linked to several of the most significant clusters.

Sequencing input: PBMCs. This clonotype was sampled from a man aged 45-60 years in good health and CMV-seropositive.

This CDR3 reads CASSEDERGKSNQPQHF. As DNA, the CDR3 is TGTGCCAGCAGTGAAGACGAACGGGGGAAGAGCAATCAGCCCCAGCATTTT. The rearrangement links TRBV2 to TRBJ1-5, with TRBD1 as a possible D gene (5 bases). The germline V gene encodes CDR1 SNHLY and CDR2 FYNNEI. The V end was cut by 1 base, the J end by 1 base, with 14 bases between. This CDR3 is built from 17 residues. Full variable domain (outside the CDR3, taken from reference TRBV2 and TRBJ1-5): EPEVTQTPSHQVTQMGQEVILRCVPISNHLYFYWYRQILGQKVEFLVSFYNNEISEKSEIFDDQFSVERPDGSNFTLKIRSTKLEDSAMYFCASSEDERGKSNQPQHFGDGTRLSIL.